The clone carrying this TCR beta chain occurred a few times. The target antigen is unknown. This sample is part of a study of identical twins. CDR1 MNHNS and CDR2 SASEGT come from the germline V gene. Between the trimmed V and J ends, which lost 3 bases and 15 bases, there was a span of 15 bases. The CDR3 covers 12 residues. Regarding the study as a whole: Out-of-frame TCR alpha sharing in monozygotic twins exceeded recombination model predictions. A lower insertion count was a feature of abundant cord blood beta clonotypes, with no such feature in memory repertoires. Those out-of-frame alpha sequences shared by twins showed an excess of low generation probability.

One entry per CDR3 protein results from TCRdb running MiXCR on the 5' RACE reads. The table lists 1.5 million to 2 million distinct CDR3 sequences, roughly a third of them singletons. The rearrangement links TRBV6-1 to TRBJ2-1; D is tentatively TRBD1 or TRBD2 (5 bases each). Sequencing input: cord blood. The TCR originated in a newborn girl in good health. The CDR3 region has the DNA TGTGCCAGCAGTGAGGGGGTAGCCACCACGTTCTTC. Translation gives CASSEGVATTFF.